A single sample gave rise to the 15 T cell receptor beta chains below, sequenced in a study of cytomegalovirus exposure and HLA in healthy donors. PCR employed 60 Vbeta and 13 Jbeta primers. Clones were read by immunoSEQ multiplex PCR, and TCRdb kept only the in-frame ones, dropping some. The sample consists of about 99,000 clones, around 77% of them appearing once. Sequencing was carried out using PBMCs. All receptors derive from a man aged 35 to 55 in good health and CMV-seronegative.

The V gene is TRBV5-1, the J gene TRBJ1-1; perhaps TRBD1 as D (5 bases). With 3 bases removed from V and 1 base from J, the gap between germline ends came to 13 bases. The CDR3 is made up of 15 amino acids. Per the germline V gene, CDR1 is SGHRS and CDR2 is YFSETQ. The CDR3 DNA is TGCGCCAGCAGCTCGGAGGGACGGTCGAACACTGAAGCTTTCTTT. Encoded protein: CASSSEGRSNTEAFF.

This clone was counted a few times. The identical CDR3 is also encoded by other nucleotide sequences in the sample. V is TRBV10-3 and J is TRBJ2-5, with 8 bases matching TRBD2. Germline assignment: CDR1 ENHRY and CDR2 SYGVKD. With 9 bases clipped from V and 5 bases from J, the junction kept 11 bases outside the gene matches. The CDR3 is 14 residues long. CDR3 nucleotide sequence: TGTGCCATTGGGACCAGCGGGAGAGGGGAGACCCAGTACTTC. Residues: CAIGTSGRGETQYF.

This clone was seen only a few times. The DNA for the CDR3 is TGTGCCAGCAGCTTAAATTTAAGGGCAGGGGATGAGCAGTTCTTC. It specifies CASSLNLRAGDEQFF. The V call is TRBV13, the J call TRBJ2-1, with D perhaps TRBD1 (6 bases). The germline V gene encodes CDR1 PRHDT and CDR2 FYEKMQ (reference sequence). Trimming removed 2 bases at V and 8 bases at J, with 16 bases between. CDR3 length equals 15 residues.

The rearrangement uses TRBV28 and TRBJ2-1, with 9 nucleotides matching TRBD1. The CDR3 is 16 residues long. The germline V gene has CDR1 MDHEN and CDR2 SYDVKM. V was clipped by 5 bases and J by 4 bases; unmatched bases: 9. The CDR3 DNA sequence: TGTGCCAGCAGTCTCCCTGGGACAGGGACGTACAATGAGCAGTTCTTC. It codes for CASSLPGTGTYNEQFF.

The rearrangement links TRBV29-1 to TRBJ2-2; no clear D gene. The CDR3 is 13 residues long. Germline values: CDR1 SQVTM, CDR2 ANQGSEA. Trimming removed 1 base at V and 3 bases at J, with 6 bases between. This CDR3 reads CSVEGPDTGELFF. In nucleotides, the CDR3 is TGCAGCGTTGAAGGTCCCGACACCGGGGAGCTGTTTTTT.

The rearrangement joins TRBV19 to TRBJ1-1, with D unresolved. The V end lost 6 bases, the J end lost 1 base, and 9 bases lay between the germline ends. Per germline, CDR1 LNHDA and CDR2 SQIVND (reference sequence). The CDR3 consists of 13 residues. The CDR3 reads CASSPGTNTEAFF. The CDR3 region has the DNA TGTGCCAGTAGCCCCGGTACGAACACTGAAGCTTTCTTT.

This chain connects TRBV6-1 to TRBJ2-3; D is perhaps TRBD1 (6 bases). Germline V gene data show CDR1 as MNHNS and CDR2 as SASEGT. This CDR3 is 16 amino acids long. V was pared by 2 bases and J by 1 base, with 13 bases between. The chain's CDR3 is CASSERKGDGTDTQYF. The CDR3 bases are TGTGCCAGCAGTGAAAGAAAGGGGGATGGCACAGATACGCAGTATTTT.

The table lists this clone with a few counts. The rearrangement uses TRBV30 and TRBJ1-1; D unclear. CDR3 length: 11 amino acids. Germline CDR1 is GTSNPN and CDR2 is SVGIG (reference sequence). The ends were cut back, 5 bases at V and 4 bases at J, with 8 bases in the middle. CDR3: CAWVRGTEAFF. DNA of the CDR3: TGTGCCTGGGTAAGAGGCACTGAAGCTTTCTTT.

The chain links TRBV28 to TRBJ1-3; D gene ambiguous. There are 15 residues in the CDR3. The V gene lost 6 bases and the J gene lost 0 bases, with 12 bases spanning the gap. Germline CDR1 is MDHEN and CDR2 is SYDVKM. CDR3 region: CASSQLMNSGNTIYF. CDR3 DNA: TGTGCCAGCAGCCAACTAATGAACTCTGGAAACACCATATATTTT. The variable domain in full, with the rest retrieved from reference TRBV28 and TRBJ1-3, is DVKVTQSSRYLVKRTGEKVFLECVQDMDHENMFWYRQDPGLGLRLIYFSYDVKMKEKGDIPEGYSVSREKKERFSLILESASTNQTSMYLCASSQLMNSGNTIYFGEGSWLTVV.

This sequence joins TRBV7-8 and TRBJ2-1; possibly TRBD1 for D (5 bases). The CDR3 is made up of 15 amino acids. Trimming shortened V by 1 base and J by 5 bases, and 12 bases separated the two germline ends. Germline lookup yields CDR1 SGHVS and CDR2 FQNEAQ. The CDR3 DNA follows: TGTGCCAGCAGCTTAGATCGGGTGGACAACAATGAGCAGTTCTTC. As protein: CASSLDRVDNNEQFF.

The chain uses TRBV6-6 and TRBJ1-2, with TRBD1 identical over 8 bases. The CDR3 has 14 residues. V was pared by 5 bases and J by 4 bases, with 6 bases of the junction left unmatched. CDR1 and CDR2 (germline): MNHNY, SVGAGI (reference sequence). CDR3 DNA sequence: TGTGCCAGCAGTCGACGGACAGGGCCCTATGGCTACACCTTC. The encoded protein is CASSRRTGPYGYTF.

The chain couples TRBV5-1 to TRBJ2-7; 9 bases match TRBD1. The junction had 5 bases not matched to a gene; V was cut back by 0 bases and J by 4 bases. The CDR3 contains 15 residues. The germline CDR1 and CDR2 sequences are SGHRS and YFSETQ. The CDR3 region has the DNA TGCGCCAGCAGCTTGGCCGGGACAGGGAAATACGAGCAGTACTTC. Translation: CASSLAGTGKYEQYF.

The V and J genes are TRBV6-4 and TRBJ2-3; 7 bases map to TRBD2. CDR1 and CDR2 from the germline V gene are MRHNA and SNTAGT. This CDR3 is built from 14 residues. V dropped 0 bases and J dropped 4; count of bases not matched to a gene: 1. The CDR3 DNA sequence: TGTGCCAGCAGTGACTCGGGAGGGTCAGATACGCAGTATTTT. This gives the protein CASSDSGGSDTQYF.

The chain employs TRBV30 and TRBJ2-3, with TRBD2 identical over 12 bases. Germline V gene sequence: CDR1 GTSNPN, CDR2 SVGIG (reference sequence). The junction had 7 bases not matched to a gene; V was cut back by 1 base and J by 2 bases. The CDR3 is made up of 17 amino acids. The CDR3 coding sequence is TGTGCCTGGAGTGGGACTAGCGGGATTTCGTCCACAGATACGCAGTATTTT. Translation gives CAWSGTSGISSTDTQYF.

The chain links TRBV6-6 to TRBJ2-2, with 9 nucleotides matching TRBD2. V was clipped by 8 bases and J by 6 bases; unmatched bases: 7. Germline V lookup: CDR1 MNHNY, CDR2 SVGAGI (reference sequence). The CDR3 extends over 14 amino acids. The CDR3 nucleotides read TGTGCCAGCGCGGGAGGGCCCGTAGCCGGGGAGCTGTTTTTT. This sequence encodes CASAGGPVAGELFF.